Listed below are T cell receptor beta chains from one sample, sequenced in a study of blood T cells in healthy people across ages. TCRdb re-called the 5' RACE reads with MiXCR, one entry per CDR3 protein. This table holds 1.5 million to 2 million distinct CDR3 sequences, 40% to 55% found once. The specimen sequenced was blood. The receptors were gathered from a woman between 35 and 50 years old in good health. The CDR3 runs from the conserved cysteine through the conserved F or W. D genes are given only for firm matches. Some rows have no size entry. The others give once, few or many, or a class for an expanded clone.

TRBJ2-1	TRBV6-5	.	.	CASRFADSLVDHEQFF	TGTGCCAGCAGATTCGCGGACAGTCTGGTCGACCATGAGCAGTTCTTC
TRBJ2-2	TRBV4-3	TRBD1	.	CASSHAPGGGRNTGELFF	TGCGCCAGCAGCCACGCTCCAGGGGGCGGTCGTAACACCGGGGAGCTGTTTTTT
TRBJ2-5	TRBV20-1	.	few	CSAHISGIPQETQYF	TGCAGTGCCCACATTAGCGGCATCCCCCAAGAGACCCAGTACTTC
TRBJ2-1	TRBV10-3	TRBD2	once	CAIGTSGTHNEQFF	TGTGCCATCGGGACTAGCGGGACCCACAATGAGCAGTTCTTC
TRBJ1-2	TRBV6-1	TRBD1	.	CASSGQGMIGGYGYTF	TGTGCCAGCAGTGGACAGGGGATGATTGGGGGCTATGGCTACACCTTC
TRBJ2-3	TRBV20-1	.	.	CSASPASRGGNTQYF	TGCAGTGCTAGCCCCGCTAGCAGGGGCGGAAATACGCAGTATTTT
TRBJ2-7	TRBV28	.	.	CASSLLMETYEQYF	TGTGCCAGCAGTTTACTCATGGAAACCTACGAGCAGTACTTC
TRBJ2-3	TRBV5-1	.	.	CASSLDRRLGGTEFRTDTQYF	TGCGCCAGCAGCTTAGACCGACGACTAGGGGGAACCGAATTTCGCACAGATACGCAGTATTTT
TRBJ2-3	TRBV20-1	.	.	CSARSRGASTDTQYF	TGCAGTGCTAGATCACGGGGGGCCAGCACAGATACGCAGTATTTT
TRBJ1-4	TRBV7-6	.	.	CASSGIQGGEKLFF	TGTGCCAGCAGCGGAATACAGGGCGGTGAAAAACTGTTTTTT
TRBJ2-5	TRBV7-2	TRBD2	many	CASSLAGGEETQYF	TGTGCCAGCAGTTTAGCGGGAGGGGAAGAGACCCAGTACTTC
TRBJ2-7	TRBV27	TRBD1	once	CACSRGQGRSEQYF	TGTGCCTGCAGTCGAGGACAGGGCAGGAGCGAGCAGTACTTC
TRBJ2-3	TRBV6-2/TRBV6-3	TRBD2	.	CASSYSASGGRTDTQYF	TGTGCCAGCAGTTACTCGGCTAGCGGGGGACGCACAGATACGCAGTATTTT
TRBJ1-1	TRBV7-9	TRBD1	.	CAGDDRGNTEAFF	TGTGCCGGGGACGACAGGGGGAACACTGAAGCTTTCTTT
TRBJ2-3	TRBV9	.	.	CASRAAGGSTDTQYF	TGTGCCAGCAGGGCAGCCGGGGGTAGCACAGATACGCAGTATTTT
TRBJ2-7	TRBV28	.	.	CASGPRGPRPYNEQYF	TGTGCCAGCGGCCCTCGGGGGCCCCGCCCGTACAATGAGCAGTACTTC
TRBJ2-1	TRBV12-1	.	.	CASSFRDSLYNEQFF	TGTGCCAGCAGCTTTAGGGACTCCCTATACAATGAGCAGTTCTTC